Sequencing of this TCR beta chain was carried out in a study of Ad26.COV2.S vaccination and SARS-CoV-2 variants. Overall study context: Sample donor was a member of the COV1001 Ad26.COV2.S trial arm.

Trimming removed 6 bases at V and 3 bases at J, with 11 bases between. This CDR3 has 13 residues. Germline assignment: CDR1 SQVTM and CDR2 ANQGSEA. The table came from immunoSEQ multiplex PCR; TCRdb's copy has only in-frame clones and leaves some out. Here the sample spans some 350,000 clones, almost 90% being singletons. Treatment reported: some 20 received Ad26.COV2.S at low or high dose, single or two shots; roughly five received placebo; per-sample allocation not given. Day 63 after the first injection of vaccine or placebo was the sampling time. What was given as vaccine was an Ad26 vector encoding Wuhan-strain SARS-CoV-2 spike.

The starting material was peripheral blood, obtained in a trial of Ad26.COV2.S vaccine versus placebo. J is TRBJ2-2 and V is TRBV29-1, with D maybe TRBD2 (6 bases). The clonotype originates from a person aged 18-65 years who received the Ad26.COV2.S COVID-19 vaccine or a placebo. For the CDR3, the DNA is TGCAGCGTGGAGTGGGGGGACACCGGGGAGCTGTTTTTT. Its protein product is CSVEWGDTGELFF.